These 11 T cell receptor beta chains originate from one sample sequenced in a study of glioma-infiltrating T cells. Amplification of TCR alpha and beta CDR3 regions from RNA used iRepertoire nested multiplex PCR. TCRdb re-called the multiplex PCR reads with MiXCR, one entry per CDR3 protein. The data contain under 200,000 distinct CDR3 sequences, about 31% of them singletons. Sequencing was performed on glioma tissue, nonneoplastic brain tissue, or PBMCs (not recorded which). The receptor source for this set is a human donor with low-grade glioma or glioblastoma, undergoing nonglioma brain surgery, or in good health (not recorded which).

This clonotype appeared many times. This chain uses TRBV10-2 with TRBJ2-1, with no clear D. This CDR3 is 14 amino acids long. Germline assignment: CDR1 WSHSY and CDR2 SAAADI. Trimming stripped 9 bases from V and 0 bases from J, with 12 bases between. CDR3 sequence: CASSLMSSYNEQFF. CDR3 DNA: TGCGCCAGTTCGCTTATGAGCTCCTACAATGAGCAGTTCTTC.

This clonotype was seen many times. This chain links TRBV4-1 with TRBJ1-2; D is ambiguous. The V gene lost 6 bases and the J gene lost 1 base, with 15 bases spanning the gap. This CDR3 region has 15 residues. Germline CDR1 and CDR2: MGHRA and YSYEKL. CDR3 nucleotide sequence: TGCGCCAGCAGACAAAACGCCCGGGGTAACTATGGCTACACCTTC. Amino acid sequence: CASRQNARGNYGYTF.

This clonotype was seen repeatedly, ten times or more. This chain joins TRBV20-1 and TRBJ2-3; 10 bases fit TRBD2. Germline V gives CDR1 DFQATT, CDR2 SNEGSKA (reference sequence). The trim removed 3 bases at V and 4 bases at J, leaving 7 bases unmatched. The CDR3 extends over 15 amino acids. CDR3 sequence (DNA): TGCAGTGCTAGTGACTCTAGCGGGAGTGCAGATACGCAGTATTTT. Amino acid sequence: CSASDSSGSADTQYF.

A word on this clonotype: It may be a read error: a sequence one base away is much more abundant. The chain recombines TRBV25-1 with TRBJ2-7; D is perhaps TRBD1 (6 bases). Per germline, CDR1 MGHDK and CDR2 SYGVNS. The CDR3 is made up of 18 amino acids. Deletions cut 4 bases from V and 7 bases from J, with 29 bases between. The DNA for the CDR3 is TGTGCCAGCAGTGGCCGCCCCCCAGGGGATCTCTCCTACAATGAGCAGTACTTC. Protein sequence: CASSGRPPGDLSYNEQYF.

Note on this clonotype: It may be a read error: a sequence one base away is much more abundant. V and J are TRBV7-2 and TRBJ2-3, with 7 positions matching TRBD2. From germline, CDR1 is SGHTA and CDR2 FQGNSA. The length of the CDR3 is 16 residues. CDR3 protein: CASSPFGEGDTDAQYF. The CDR3 bases are TGTGCCAGCAGCCCTTTTGGGGAGGGCGACACAGATGCGCAGTATTTT.

About this clonotype itself: Relative to the germline gene, one junction end is altered; a read error may explain this. The chain carries TRBV6-1 and TRBJ1-2, with D maybe TRBD1 (5 bases). This CDR3 spans 15 amino acids. Germline lookup yields CDR1 MNHNS and CDR2 SASEGT. CDR3 in amino acids: CACRDGALGGYGYTF. The CDR3 DNA reads as TGTGCCTGCAGGGACGGCGCCCTCGGAGGCTATGGCTACACCTTC.

This clonotype was seen at least ten times. The V gene is TRBV19, the J gene TRBJ2-7; D remains ambiguous. Trimming removed 3 bases at V and 1 base at J, with 10 bases between. The germline gives CDR1 LNHDA, CDR2 SQIVND (reference sequence). CDR3 size: 14 residues. The CDR3 region is CASSIGLGSYEQYF. For the CDR3, the DNA is TGTGCCAGTAGTATCGGGCTAGGATCCTACGAGCAGTACTTC.

Details on this clonotype: No conserved phenylalanine or tryptophan ends this CDR3, so it is likely a read error. The chain is built from TRBV19 and TRBJ2-1; 10 bases are shared with TRBD2. From germline, CDR1 is LNHDA and CDR2 SQIVND (reference sequence). Trimming at V came to 6 bases and at J to 8 bases, leaving 13 bases not matched to a gene. The CDR3 length is 16 residues. CDR3 in amino acids: CASSSTSGRAADEQFL. The DNA for the CDR3 is TGTGCCAGTAGCTCCACAAGCGGGAGGGCCGCGGATGAGCAGTTCCTC.

This clonotype showed up many times. The rearrangement links TRBV7-9 to TRBJ1-5; no clear D gene. In germline, CDR1 is SEHNR, CDR2 FQNEAQ (reference sequence). Trimming cost V 1 base and J 3 bases, with 7 bases left between them. The CDR3 is 14 amino acids. The CDR3 DNA reads as TGTGCCAGCAGCTTAGGGGGAACCAATCAGCCCCAGCATTTT. Protein sequence: CASSLGGTNQPQHF.

This clonotype appeared a few times. The CDR3, as DNA: TGTGCCAGCAGCTGGACTAGCGGGGGGAGCTCCTACGAGCAGTACTTC. Protein sequence: CASSWTSGGSSYEQYF. The genes are TRBV7-2 and TRBJ2-7; 14 bases map to TRBD2. Germline V lookup: CDR1 SGHTA, CDR2 FQGNSA. V lost 4 bases to trimming and J lost 0 bases; unmatched junction nucleotides: 2. CDR3 length: 16 residues.

Here the CDR3 DNA reads TGCGCCAGCAGCTTCGGAGGGACTAGCACAGATACGCAGTATTTT. The encoded protein is CASSFGGTSTDTQYF. The rearrangement joins TRBV5-1 to TRBJ2-3; perhaps TRBD2 as D (6 bases). The CDR3 sequence is 15 residues long. With 2 bases removed from V and 0 bases from J, the gap between germline ends came to 10 bases. Germline CDR1 reads SGHRS; CDR2 reads YFSETQ. The complete variable domain, with remaining parts taken from reference TRBV5-1 and TRBJ2-3, reads KAGVTQTPRYLIKTRGQQVTLSCSPISGHRSVSWYQQTPGQGLQFLFEYFSETQRNKGNFPGRFSGRQFSNSRSEMNVSTLELGDSALYLCASSFGGTSTDTQYFGPGTRLTVL.